One and the same sample provided the 20 T cell receptor beta chains below, sequenced in a study of T cells after yellow fever vaccination (dated by TCRdb to the late 2010s). In light of the paper, this sample's treatment or condition label describes: live attenuated yellow fever vaccine strain. The library was produced with 5' RACE. The listed sequencing device is Illumina NovaSeq 6000. TCRdb itself trimmed the public reads at Q25 with fastp, ran MiXCR and retained productive beta chains. Each entry is one CDR3 protein sequence, shown with its most common DNA and genes. Recorded for this sample are some 390,000 distinct CDR3 sequences; approximately 18% of them occurred a single time. The ten largest clones represent roughly a sixth of the sample. Sequencing used PBMCs, obtained before the yellow fever booster vaccination. Receptor source: a young man who received the YFV17D yellow fever vaccine.

Only a few counts were recorded for this clonotype. The V gene is TRBV6-5, the J gene TRBJ2-6; unclear D gene. The CDR3 totals 14 residues. The germline CDR1 and CDR2 sequences are MNHEY and SVGAGI. V was clipped by 0 bases and J by 4 bases, with 4 bases between them. The DNA of the CDR3 is TGTGCCAGCAGTTACTCGATCGGGGCCAACGTCCTGACTTTC. This sequence encodes CASSYSIGANVLTF.

This clonotype was counted between two and nine times. The V call is TRBV7-3, the J call TRBJ2-3; 9 nucleotides align to TRBD2. J was trimmed by 5 bases and V by 5 bases; bases with no gene match: 8. CDR3 length equals 15 residues. CDR1 is SGHTA, CDR2 FQGTGA, per germline. Here the CDR3 DNA reads TGTGCCAGCAGCGCGATTGGCGGGGGGGGAGATACGCAGTATTTT. It specifies CASSAIGGGGDTQYF.

The chain joins TRBV5-5 to TRBJ1-1, with D hard to call. The CDR3 loop spans 16 amino acids. V gave up 5 bases and J gave up 5 bases, with 22 bases separating them. The germline CDR1 and CDR2 sequences are SGHKS and YYEKEE (reference sequence). The CDR3 spells CASSSANSYLMTEAFF. CDR3 sequence (DNA): TGTGCCAGCAGTTCTGCTAACAGCTATCTAATGACTGAAGCTTTCTTT.

This clonotype was detected many times. V usage is TRBV5-1 and J usage is TRBJ2-5, with D perhaps TRBD1 (7 bases). Trimming left V 4 bases short and J 2 bases short, with 18 bases between. CDR3 size: 16 residues. Germline V gives CDR1 SGHRS, CDR2 YFSETQ. Here the CDR3 reads CASSGGTAPLQETQYF. The CDR3 DNA sequence: TGCGCCAGCAGCGGGGGGACAGCGCCCCTACAAGAGACCCAGTACTTC.

This rearrangement joins TRBV6-2 or TRBV6-3 to TRBJ2-7, with D perhaps being TRBD1 or TRBD2 (7 bases each). Germline V CDR1 and CDR2: MNHEY, SVGEGT. The CDR3 spans 14 residues. V was cut by 7 bases and J by 7 bases, with 20 bases left in between. In DNA, the CDR3 is TGTGCCAGCACCCCCGGGACAGCCGGGAGGGAGCAGTACGTC. It yields the protein CASTPGTAGREQYV.

This clonotype was observed a handful of times. V gene TRBV4-2 combines with J gene TRBJ1-5, with D unclear. This CDR3 has 14 amino acids. CDR1 and CDR2 from the germline V gene are LGHNA and YNFKEQ. V lost 1 base, J lost 9 bases, and 13 bases lay in between. This CDR3 reads CASSQGVTVGPQHF. CDR3 sequence (DNA): TGTGCCAGCAGCCAAGGGGTGACTGTCGGGCCCCAGCATTTT.

The rearrangement joins TRBV20-1 to TRBJ2-5; TRBD2 might be the D (5 bases). CDR1 and CDR2 (germline): DFQATT, SNEGSKA (reference sequence). This CDR3 has 10 amino acids. The V end lost 6 bases, the J end lost 5 bases, and 7 bases lay between the germline ends. Here the CDR3 reads CSAGMETQYF. The CDR3 nucleotides read TGCAGTGCCGGGATGGAGACCCAGTACTTC.

This clonotype was observed a few times. The chain links TRBV20-1 to TRBJ1-5; TRBD1 matches at 8 bases. The CDR3 runs to 15 residues. Germline V CDR1 and CDR2: DFQATT, SNEGSKA (reference sequence). The V segment lost 6 bases and the J segment 4 bases; nucleotides outside the gene matches: 11. CDR3: CSAWTGRGRNQPQHF. The CDR3 DNA is TGCAGTGCGTGGACAGGGAGAGGGAGAAATCAGCCCCAGCATTTT.

J is TRBJ2-5 and V is TRBV5-5; D may be TRBD2 (5 bases). This CDR3 is built from 14 residues. The ends were cut back, 4 bases at V and 2 bases at J, with 12 bases in the middle. Germline assignment: CDR1 SGHKS and CDR2 YYEKEE (reference sequence). The CDR3 is CASSPRGDQETQYF. The CDR3, as DNA: TGTGCCAGCAGCCCCCGGGGAGATCAAGAGACCCAGTACTTC.

Only a few counts were recorded for this clonotype. The chain combines TRBV7-2 with TRBJ2-5, with D unclear. The CDR3 covers 13 residues. Trimming removed 8 bases at V and 1 base at J, with 11 bases between. Germline V CDR1 and CDR2: SGHTA, FQGNSA. In DNA, the CDR3 is TGTGCCAGCCTGTACGGCCCCCAAGAGACCCAGTACTTC. Its translation is CASLYGPQETQYF.

The genes are TRBV18 and TRBJ2-5; D ambiguous. Germline V gene data show CDR1 as KGHSH and CDR2 as LQKENI. The CDR3 totals 14 residues. Trimming pared 2 bases from V and 5 bases from J, leaving 12 bases between. The chain's CDR3 is CASSPGFWKETQYF. CDR3 DNA: TGTGCCAGCTCACCAGGTTTCTGGAAGGAGACCCAGTACTTC.

This sequence joins TRBV6-2 or TRBV6-3 and TRBJ1-2; D is uncertain. With 5 bases removed from V and 5 bases from J, the gap between germline ends came to 12 bases. The CDR3 contains 13 residues. Germline assignment: CDR1 MNHEY and CDR2 SVGEGT. The CDR3 protein is CASSPAPAYGYTF. The DNA for the CDR3 is TGTGCCAGCAGTCCGGCCCCCGCGTATGGCTACACCTTC.

This clonotype was found a few times. V gene TRBV27 combines with J gene TRBJ2-7; 8 bases are shared with TRBD1. V trimming: 5 bases; J trimming: 0 bases; junction bases outside the gene matches: 6. The CDR3 length is 15 residues. Germline V gene lookup returns CDR1 MNHEY and CDR2 SMNVEV (reference sequence). Written as DNA, the CDR3 is TGTGCCAGCAGTCCGGGGACAGGACTCTCCTACGAGCAGTACTTC. Its translation is CASSPGTGLSYEQYF.

This chain connects TRBV7-3 to TRBJ2-3; D may be TRBD1 or TRBD2 (5 bases each). The V gene lost 4 bases and the J gene lost 2 bases, with 13 bases spanning the gap. The CDR3 spans 15 residues. Germline assignment: CDR1 SGHTA and CDR2 FQGTGA. Here the CDR3 DNA reads TGTGCCAGCAGCTCTGGGGGTCAAGTCACAGATACGCAGTATTTT. Its translation: CASSSGGQVTDTQYF.

The rearrangement joins TRBV5-1 to TRBJ2-1; possible D gene TRBD2, 5 bases. The CDR3 contains 15 residues. Trimming cost V 0 bases and J 7 bases, with 14 bases left between them. Germline V gene lookup returns CDR1 SGHRS and CDR2 YFSETQ. CDR3 region: CASSLGIAGKNEQFF. DNA for the CDR3: TGCGCCAGCAGCTTGGGGATCGCGGGTAAGAATGAGCAGTTCTTC.

This clonotype occurred a few times. This chain joins TRBV24-1 and TRBJ2-2; 8 positions match TRBD1. The V segment lost 7 bases and the J segment 2 bases; nucleotides outside the gene matches: 2. Looked up from germline, CDR1 is KGHDR and CDR2 is SFDVKD. The CDR3 length is 14 residues. CDR3 protein: CATSDRGNTGELFF. CDR3 bases: TGTGCCACCAGCGACAGGGGCAACACCGGGGAGCTGTTTTTT.

The sample holds a few counts of this clonotype. V and J are TRBV11-2 and TRBJ2-1; TRBD2 matches at 11 bases. Germline V lookup: CDR1 SGHAT, CDR2 FQNNGV. The CDR3 totals 17 residues. The V gene end was trimmed by 4 bases and the J gene end by 4 bases; junction bases not matched to a gene: 9. CDR3 sequence: CASSSRRRLAGYNEQFF. CDR3 nucleotides: TGTGCCAGCAGCTCCCGACGGCGACTAGCGGGGTACAATGAGCAGTTCTTC.

This clonotype has just a few counts. DNA of the CDR3: TGTGCCAGCAGTTACCCTAGCGGGGGGGCCTTTAACGGGGAGCTGTTTTTT. Its protein product is CASSYPSGGAFNGELFF. This chain connects TRBV6-6 to TRBJ2-2; TRBD2 aligns across 12 bases. Germline V lookup: CDR1 MNHNY, CDR2 SVGAGI (reference sequence). The CDR3 loop spans 17 amino acids. Trimming cost V 2 bases and J 7 bases; bases outside gene matches: 8.

The sample holds many counts of this clonotype. One junction end does not reproduce the germline sequence, and a read error may be involved. The chain joins TRBV5-1 to TRBJ2-2; 7 bases align to TRBD1. The CDR3 length is 16 residues. Germline V gene sequence: CDR1 SGHRS, CDR2 YFSETQ. Here the CDR3 reads CASSLVGTANTGELFF. The CDR3 DNA follows: TGTGCCAGCAGTCTAGTCGGGACAGCGAACACCGGGGAGCTGTTTTTT.

This clonotype was counted only a few times. The V call is TRBV12-5, the J call TRBJ2-3, with D tentatively TRBD1 (6 bases). Germline CDR1 and CDR2: LGHNT and FRNRAP. V gave up 1 base and J gave up 5 bases, with 10 bases separating them. This CDR3 has 14 residues. Here the CDR3 reads CASGLGQVRDTQYF. Here the CDR3 DNA reads TGTGCTAGTGGTTTGGGACAGGTACGAGATACGCAGTATTTT.